This TCR beta chain stems from a study of Ad26.COV2.S vaccination and SARS-CoV-2 variants (dated by TCRdb to about 2021). In terms of the full investigation: TCRbeta repertoire sequencing served as the tool for gauging how specific and how broad the SARS-CoV-2-reactive T cell receptors were following Ad26.COV2.S vaccination. A total of 32 samples were included in the TCR-sequenced set, comprising roughly 20 Ad26.COV2.S vaccine recipients, 5 placebo recipients and 8 SARS-CoV-2 convalescent individuals.

The immunoSEQ Assay was used to sequence TCRbeta CDR3 regions. After extraction, genomic DNA underwent amplification by bias-controlled multiplex PCR, followed by high-throughput sequencing. The authors processed their data as follows. To quantify the absolute abundance of each unique TCRbeta CDR3 region, sequences were collapsed and filtered. T cell fraction was estimated by normalization of TCRbeta template counts to usable DNA, with usable DNA being measured through amplification of reference genes present in all nucleated cells. Repertoire TCRs were annotated as SARS-CoV-2-specific by exact matching of V gene, CDR3 amino acid sequence and J gene to a known reactive TCR set. The reference SARS-CoV-2 TCR set came from MIRA and was filtered for enrichment in COVID-19-positive ImmuneCODE repertoires, removing public or cross-reactive TCRs. Using the MIRA antigens, annotated TCRs were further analysed by specific ORF or by position within an ORF. Breadth was defined as the number of annotated unique rearrangements divided by the total number of unique productive rearrangements, and depth was defined as the summed frequency of the annotated unique rearrangements. TCR breadth was compared between groups using two-sided Wilcoxon rank-sum tests. The table was pulled from immuneACCESS by TCRdb, which kept in-frame rearrangements only. Such tables lose some clones; where checked, under half of the loss comes from unresolved V genes, and the rest has no known cause. V and J calls and clone size are given by that table; D and trimming were obtained from the DNA. This sample lists 150,000 to 200,000 clones; roughly nine tenths were detected once. The ten largest clones represent less than 6% of the sample.

As regards this clone: Its antigen remains unidentified. The sample holds no much larger clone one base away, and base qualities are not on file.

Based on the germline V gene, the CDR1 and CDR2 sequences are MDHEN and SYDVKM. The CDR3 numbers 17 residues from cysteine through phenylalanine. Only the CDR3 portion is preserved as DNA: 51 bases, with reading frame beginning at the first base. Cut back by 2 bases and 1 base, the V and J ends lie 17 bases apart. The time point label, as the study defines it: individuals recovered from natural SARS-CoV-2 infection. Broader findings and caveats from the paper: The authors noted that total T cell responses may have been underestimated by the TCR breadth and depth analyses. Vaccine and placebo recipients had similar non-spike TCR breadth, a finding consistent with the vaccine containing only spike. Higher spike-specific TCR breadth was observed in Ad26.COV2.S recipients than in placebo recipients (P = 0.0014). After vaccination, spike-specific CD8+ and CD4+ T cell responses were reported to show substantial breadth.

Recombination linked TRBV28 to TRBJ1-1; TRBD1 might be the D gene, on 5 matching bases. This specimen was peripheral blood, taken after recovery from COVID-19. The receptor was isolated from a human donor who had recovered from COVID-19. The CDR3 sequence is CASSLSRGGWENTEAFF. The sequenced DNA: TGTGCCAGCAGTTTAAGTAGGGGTGGTTGGGAGAACACTGAAGCTTTCTTT. The variable domain in full, with residues beyond the CDR3 obtained from the reference TRBV28 and TRBJ1-1 genes, is DVKVTQSSRYLVKRTGEKVFLECVQDMDHENMFWYRQDPGLGLRLIYFSYDVKMKEKGDIPEGYSVSREKKERFSLILESASTNQTSMYLCASSLSRGGWENTEAFFGQGTRLTVV.